This T cell receptor beta chain was profiled in a study of CD8+CD57+ T cells in acquired aplastic anemia. This clonotype was found a few times. Its cognate antigen is unknown. Selection for sequencing was limited to patients who had shown CD8+CD57+ cell expansion by flow cytometry. The germline gives CDR1 SGHAT, CDR2 FQNNGV. The CDR3 consists of 16 residues. Trimming shortened V by 1 base and J by 2 bases, and 12 bases separated the two germline ends. Study results and caveats: For CD8+ Simpson's diversity, patients and controls showed no significant difference.

The template for TCR beta VDJ and CDR3 sequence profiling was genomic DNA. Each CDR3 protein is one row after TCRdb ran MiXCR on the reads. This table holds about 180,000 distinct CDR3 sequences, about 50% found once. What was sequenced was sorted CD4+, CD8+, or CD8+CD57+ T cells (not recorded which) from PBMCs. This TCR came from a human donor with aplastic anemia. The V gene is TRBV11-2, the J gene TRBJ2-4; D remains ambiguous. CDR3 loop: CASSLGAGYSKNIQYF. The CDR3 nucleotides are TGTGCCAGCAGCTTAGGAGCAGGATACTCCAAAAACATTCAGTACTTC.